This passage covers 19 T cell receptor beta chains from one sample sequenced in a study of T-cell memory formation after mild COVID-19. TCRdb re-called the 5' RACE reads through MiXCR, storing one row per CDR3 protein. The table lists 85,000 to 120,000 distinct CDR3 sequences, 9.5% to 15% of them singletons. Sequenced: PBMCs or a T cell subset sorted from them (not recorded which). The receptors were sampled from an adult woman who had mild COVID-19 (a few samples of this study predate the infection). Cell type and time point are not known.

DNA for the CDR3: TGTGCACGAGGGACTAGTAGGGATACGCAGTATTTT. This translates into CARGTSRDTQYF. V gene TRBV12-3 or TRBV12-4 combines with J gene TRBJ2-3; 8 bases fit TRBD2. The CDR3 spans 12 residues.

This clonotype has just a few counts. This chain connects TRBV19 to TRBJ2-7; D perhaps matches TRBD1 (6 bases). The V gene lost 6 bases and the J gene lost 1 base, with 10 bases spanning the gap. There are 13 residues in the CDR3. Germline lookup yields CDR1 LNHDA and CDR2 SQIVND (reference sequence). CDR3 bases: TGTGCCAGTAGGGGGGACACGTCCTACGAGCAGTACTTC. Protein product: CASRGDTSYEQYF. Full variable domain (remainder filled in from reference TRBV19 and TRBJ2-7): DGGITQSPKYLFRKEGQNVTLSCEQNLNHDAMYWYRQDPGQGLRLIYYSQIVNDFQKGDIAEGYSVSREKKESFPLTVTSAQKNPTAFYLCASRGDTSYEQYFGPGTRLTVT.

V and J are TRBV20-1 and TRBJ2-7; unclear D gene. This CDR3 spans 11 amino acids. Per the germline V gene, CDR1 is DFQATT and CDR2 is SNEGSKA (reference sequence). V lost 7 bases to trimming and J lost 2 bases, with 9 bases between them. The CDR3 region is CSVLDTYEQYF. In nucleotides, the CDR3 is TGCAGTGTCCTAGACACCTACGAGCAGTACTTC.

The sample holds many counts of this clonotype. V is TRBV4-1 and J is TRBJ2-3; 9 nucleotides agree with TRBD1. CDR1 and CDR2 (germline): MGHRA, YSYEKL. The V gene end was trimmed by 4 bases and the J gene end by 5 bases; junction bases not matched to a gene: 10. This CDR3 is 16 amino acids long. The CDR3 sequence: CASSLHQQGAGDTQYF. CDR3 DNA: TGCGCCAGCAGCCTTCATCAACAGGGGGCGGGAGATACGCAGTATTTT.

This clonotype was found once. The chain employs TRBV7-9 and TRBJ1-2; no firm D call. Germline V gives CDR1 SEHNR, CDR2 FQNEAQ (reference sequence). The CDR3 is 15 amino acids. Trimming removed 1 base at V and 1 base at J, with 10 bases between. The CDR3 loop reads CASSLGSMINYGYTF. CDR3 nucleotide sequence: TGTGCCAGCAGCTTAGGAAGCATGATTAACTATGGCTACACCTTC.

This rearrangement joins TRBV11-2 to TRBJ1-3; no firm D call. Trimming removed 3 bases at V and 0 bases at J, with 9 bases between. The germline gives CDR1 SGHAT, CDR2 FQNNGV. The CDR3 is 15 amino acids. The CDR3 DNA reads as TGTGCCAGCAGCTTGTCGGATTTCTCTGGAAACACCATATATTTT. The encoded protein is CASSLSDFSGNTIYF.

Turning to this clonotype: Sequence at one end of the junction differs from germline and may be a read error. V and J are TRBV7-7 and TRBJ2-5, with TRBD1 matching over 10 bases. From germline, CDR1 is SSHAT and CDR2 FNYEAQ (reference sequence). The length of the CDR3 is 15 residues. This CDR3 reads CASSLRTGGQETQYF. In DNA, the CDR3 is TGTGCTAGCAGCTTACGGACAGGGGGCCAAGAGACCCAGTACTTC.

This clonotype showed up just a few times. The chain uses TRBV5-1 and TRBJ2-1; D remains unclear. The CDR3 loop spans 15 amino acids. Looked up from germline, CDR1 is SGHRS and CDR2 is YFSETQ. V lost 0 bases and J 0 bases, leaving 7 bases between the germline ends. The CDR3 DNA reads as TGCGCCAGCAGCTTGGCGGCAGACTCCTACAATGAGCAGTTCTTC. Residues: CASSLAADSYNEQFF.

This clonotype was seen more than once but under ten times. This sequence joins TRBV29-1 and TRBJ2-1; TRBD2 matches 7 bases. This CDR3 has 16 amino acids. Trimming removed 2 bases from V and 6 bases from J; junction bases left unmatched: 13. Germline CDR1 is SQVTM and CDR2 is ANQGSEA. The CDR3 DNA follows: TGCAGCGTTGAAATAGTATGGACTAGAATACCCAATGAGCAGTTCTTC. Its protein product is CSVEIVWTRIPNEQFF.

The chain employs TRBV12-3 or TRBV12-4 and TRBJ2-3; TRBD2 aligns across 12 bases. With 4 bases clipped from V and 2 bases from J, the junction kept 16 bases outside the gene matches. This CDR3 has 20 residues. Here the CDR3 reads CASSSSPLLAGGRNTDTQYF. The CDR3 DNA reads TGTGCCAGCAGTTCCAGCCCCCTCCTAGCGGGGGGGCGAAACACAGATACGCAGTATTTT.

The chain links TRBV10-3 to TRBJ2-3; TRBD2 matches 9 bases. With V trimmed by 3 bases and J by 2 bases, 9 bases remained unmatched. Germline values: CDR1 ENHRY, CDR2 SYGVKD. The CDR3 is 17 residues long. The CDR3 sequence is CAISDELAGTFTDTQYF. In DNA, the CDR3 is TGTGCCATCAGTGATGAGCTAGCGGGGACTTTCACAGATACGCAGTATTTT.

V and J are TRBV19 and TRBJ1-1; D unclear. This CDR3 is built from 14 residues. V dropped 7 bases and J dropped 0 bases, with 12 bases sitting between them. Germline assignment: CDR1 LNHDA and CDR2 SQIVND (reference sequence). In DNA form, the CDR3 reads TGTGCCAGTACCCCCAGGTCCCTGAACACTGAAGCTTTCTTT. It codes for CASTPRSLNTEAFF. Looking up the rest from reference TRBV19 and TRBJ1-1 gives the full variable domain: DGGITQSPKYLFRKEGQNVTLSCEQNLNHDAMYWYRQDPGQGLRLIYYSQIVNDFQKGDIAEGYSVSREKKESFPLTVTSAQKNPTAFYLCASTPRSLNTEAFFGQGTRLTVV.

About this clonotype: A much larger clone differs by one base, so this may be a read error. The J gene is TRBJ1-6, the V gene TRBV20-1; the D is unclear. The CDR3 extends over 13 amino acids. CDR1 is DFQATT and CDR2 is SNEGSKA in the germline V gene (reference sequence). Written as DNA, the CDR3 is TGCAGTGCTAGCGAGGGAGGTGTTTCACACCTCCACTTT. Translation gives CSASEGGVSHLHF.

The CDR3 reads CASSLPPSGGVTDTQYF. The CDR3 DNA sequence: TGTGCCAGCAGCCTACCTCCTAGCGGGGGGGTTACAGATACGCAGTATTTT. The chain recombines TRBV7-9 with TRBJ2-3; the match to TRBD2 covers 12 bases. With V trimmed by 5 bases and J by 3 bases, 9 bases remained unmatched. The germline V gene encodes CDR1 SEHNR and CDR2 FQNEAQ (reference sequence). The CDR3 totals 17 residues. The full variable domain, its missing parts supplied by reference TRBV7-9 and TRBJ2-3, is DTGVSQNPRHKITKRGQNVTFRCDPISEHNRLYWYRQTLGQGPEFLTYFQNEAQLEKSRLLSDRFSAERPKGSFSTLEIQRTEQGDSAMYLCASSLPPSGGVTDTQYFGPGTRLTVL.

In its sample, this clonotype was seen a few times. This chain joins TRBV27 and TRBJ1-4; TRBD1 agrees at 9 bases. J lost 12 bases, V lost 2 bases, and 4 bases had no gene match. CDR1 and CDR2 (germline): MNHEY, SMNVEV (reference sequence). The CDR3 is 13 residues long. The CDR3 coding sequence is TGTGCCAGCAGTTTAGCAACAGGGGGCGAACTGTTTTTT. This translates into CASSLATGGELFF.

This clonotype was seen a few times. The chain couples TRBV5-1 to TRBJ2-3, with 13 nucleotides matching TRBD2. The CDR3 runs 18 residues. The V segment lost 4 bases and the J segment 0 bases; nucleotides outside the gene matches: 8. Germline assignment: CDR1 SGHRS and CDR2 YFSETQ. The CDR3 here is CASSITGTSGDSTDTQYF. CDR3 in DNA: TGCGCCAGCAGCATAACCGGGACTAGCGGGGATAGCACAGATACGCAGTATTTT.

This clonotype was observed at least ten times. V gene TRBV7-2 combines with J gene TRBJ2-1; the D is unclear. Germline V lookup: CDR1 SGHTA, CDR2 FQGNSA. This CDR3 region has 16 residues. The germline V and J ends were trimmed by 2 bases and 7 bases, with 18 bases remaining between them. Here the CDR3 DNA reads TGTGCCAGCAGCTTATACGAAGTTATATTGGGAAATGAGCAGTTCTTC. Protein: CASSLYEVILGNEQFF.

The chain uses TRBV4-1 and TRBJ2-7; TRBD1 matches at 12 bases. CDR3 size: 16 residues. The V segment lost 3 bases and the J segment 5 bases; nucleotides outside the gene matches: 8. Germline CDR1 MGHRA, CDR2 YSYEKL. The CDR3 sequence: CASSHLPGQGAHEQYF. The CDR3 bases are TGCGCCAGCAGCCACCTACCGGGACAGGGGGCCCACGAGCAGTACTTC.

This clonotype was seen a few times. This sequence joins TRBV7-3 and TRBJ2-3; 9 bases map to TRBD1. The CDR3 extends over 15 amino acids. Germline CDR1 and CDR2: SGHTA and FQGTGA. The ends lost 5 bases at V and 6 bases at J; junction bases unmatched: 9. CDR3 DNA sequence: TGTGCCAGCAGCCCGACTCCCGGGACAGGGGATACGCAGTATTTT. Translated: CASSPTPGTGDTQYF.